This TCR beta chain was identified during a study of cytomegalovirus exposure and HLA in healthy donors. Germline assignment: CDR1 MDHEN and CDR2 SYDVKM. The CDR3 length is 13 residues. V lost 1 base to trimming and J lost 4 bases, with 7 bases between them. Whole-study results and caveats: Later analysis associated a missense DCLRE1C variant with TCR beta V- and J-gene trimming.

It was with 60 Vbeta and 13 Jbeta primers that the PCR ran. Measured with immunoSEQ multiplex PCR; TCRdb has only the in-frame clones, and not every one. The table shows 100,000 to 150,000 clones, with approximately 78% occurring only once. This clone was seen just once. Its antigen is unknown. The receptor's source is a woman aged 45-65 years in good health and CMV-seropositive. The chain employs TRBV28 and TRBJ1-1, with unresolved D. Sequenced input: PBMCs. CDR3 in DNA: TGTGCCAGCAGTTTATTTGAGGGCACTGAAGCTTTCTTT. Its translation: CASSLFEGTEAFF. The whole variable domain, remainder taken from reference TRBV28 and TRBJ1-1, is DVKVTQSSRYLVKRTGEKVFLECVQDMDHENMFWYRQDPGLGLRLIYFSYDVKMKEKGDIPEGYSVSREKKERFSLILESASTNQTSMYLCASSLFEGTEAFFGQGTRLTVV.